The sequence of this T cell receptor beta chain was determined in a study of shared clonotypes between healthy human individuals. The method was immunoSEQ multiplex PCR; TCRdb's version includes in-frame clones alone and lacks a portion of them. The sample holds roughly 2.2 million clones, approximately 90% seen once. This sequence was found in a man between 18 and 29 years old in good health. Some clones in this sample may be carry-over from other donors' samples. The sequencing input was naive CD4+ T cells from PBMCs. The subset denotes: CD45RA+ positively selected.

Written as DNA, the CDR3 is TGCGCCAGCAGCTTATCTGCCGGGAGGGTATCCTACGAGCAGTACTTC. Its translation is CASSLSAGRVSYEQYF. The V gene is TRBV5-1, the J gene TRBJ2-7; TRBD2 matches at 8 bases. This CDR3 contains 16 residues. Germline V gene sequence: CDR1 SGHRS, CDR2 YFSETQ. V dropped 2 bases and J dropped 1; count of bases not matched to a gene: 8.